These 25 T cell receptor beta chains share one sample of origin, sequenced in a study of beta chain features in type 1 diabetes. Every isolated RNA sample was fully reverse transcribed, so sequencing captured expressed TCRB transcripts. Generated by immunoSEQ multiplex PCR, the TCRdb table keeps only in-frame clones and is missing some. Of 300,000 to 350,000 clones detected, less than 9.5% appear once; the ten largest clones hold around 0.44%. Sequences were obtained from central memory CD4+ T cells from blood. The receptor set was obtained from a woman between 18 and 29 years old in good health.

This clone showed up many times. Other DNA sequences from this sample encode an identical CDR3 as well. The chain has TRBV7-2 and TRBJ2-3; D remains ambiguous. CDR1 and CDR2 from the germline V gene are SGHTA and FQGNSA. This CDR3 is 11 amino acids long. Trimming left V 0 bases short and J 5 bases short, with 0 bases between. The CDR3: CASSLADTQYF. The CDR3 nucleotides read TGTGCCAGCAGCTTAGCAGATACGCAGTATTTT.

The chain combines TRBV7-2 with TRBJ2-7; 10 bases fit TRBD2. The CDR3 is 18 residues long. V shed 4 bases and J 2 bases; nucleotides not matched to a gene: 14. The germline V gene has CDR1 SGHTA and CDR2 FQGNSA. In nucleotides, the CDR3 is TGTGCCAGCAGCTACCTGGGGAGCGGGAGGGCCAGGGCCTACGAGCAGTACTTC. Translation: CASSYLGSGRARAYEQYF.

This clone was picked up many times. The chain carries TRBV10-2 and TRBJ1-2; 8 bases match TRBD1. This CDR3 is built from 15 residues. Trimming at V came to 5 bases and at J to 2 bases, leaving 7 bases not matched to a gene. CDR1 is WSHSY and CDR2 is SAAADI in the germline V gene. The CDR3 loop is CASSQGARPNYGYTF. CDR3 nucleotides: TGCGCCAGCAGTCAGGGGGCACGACCAAACTATGGCTACACCTTC.

This clone was found a few times. The chain employs TRBV7-2 and TRBJ2-2, with 7 bases matching TRBD2. The trim removed 0 bases at V and 2 bases at J, leaving 3 bases unmatched. CDR3 size: 16 residues. Germline lookup yields CDR1 SGHTA and CDR2 FQGNSA. CDR3 nucleotide sequence: TGTGCCAGCAGCTTAGCGGGAGGGCCTAACACCGGGGAGCTGTTTTTT. This sequence encodes CASSLAGGPNTGELFF.

The V call is TRBV27, the J call TRBJ2-7; a weak D match, TRBD1 (6 bases). Germline-derived CDR1 and CDR2 are MNHEY and SMNVEV (reference sequence). The V end was cut by 7 bases, the J end by 1 base, with 14 bases between. CDR3 size: 14 residues. This chain's CDR3 is CASKAGTNSYEQYF. CDR3 in DNA: TGTGCCAGCAAAGCCGGGACAAATTCCTACGAGCAGTACTTC.

Many counts were recorded for this clone. The V and J genes are TRBV7-2 and TRBJ2-7; 10 bases map to TRBD2. The germline gives CDR1 SGHTA, CDR2 FQGNSA. This CDR3 comprises 16 residues. V shed 1 base, J shed 12 bases, and the junction held 15 bases outside the gene matches. In DNA, the CDR3 is TGTGCCAGCAGCTTAGGGCCCACTAGCGGGATAGGATCTGGGTACTTC. Its protein is CASSLGPTSGIGSGYF.

This clone has a handful of counts. This chain connects TRBV18 to TRBJ1-1; TRBD1 matches at 7 bases. The CDR3 is 15 residues long. CDR1 and CDR2 (germline): KGHSH, LQKENI. Unmatched junction bases numbered 9, after V lost 3 bases and J lost 5 bases. DNA of the CDR3: TGTGCCAGCTCACCTCTGACAGGGAGTGGGACTGAAGCTTTCTTT. This codes for CASSPLTGSGTEAFF.

This clone was detected only a few times. The chain couples TRBV20-1 to TRBJ2-7, with D unclear. The CDR3 consists of 11 residues. Trimming shortened V by 0 bases and J by 5 bases, and 5 bases separated the two germline ends. Germline-derived CDR1 and CDR2 are DFQATT and SNEGSKA (reference sequence). The CDR3 here is CSARDTHEQYF. As DNA, the CDR3 is TGCAGTGCTAGAGATACCCACGAGCAGTACTTC.

This clone showed up many times. This rearrangement joins TRBV28 to TRBJ2-5, with D perhaps TRBD1 (6 bases). The V end was cut by 6 bases, the J end by 1 base, with 9 bases between. Germline V gene data show CDR1 as MDHEN and CDR2 as SYDVKM. The CDR3 spans 13 residues. This chain's CDR3 is CASRGTFQETQYF. The CDR3, as DNA: TGTGCCAGCAGAGGGACATTCCAAGAGACCCAGTACTTC. The full variable domain, in which reference TRBV28 and TRBJ2-5 provide the parts outside the CDR3, is DVKVTQSSRYLVKRTGEKVFLECVQDMDHENMFWYRQDPGLGLRLIYFSYDVKMKEKGDIPEGYSVSREKKERFSLILESASTNQTSMYLCASRGTFQETQYFGPGTRLLVL.

There are a few counts of this clone. The chain is built from TRBV27 and TRBJ2-7; perhaps TRBD1 as D (6 bases). Per the germline V gene, CDR1 is MNHEY and CDR2 is SMNVEV (reference sequence). With 3 bases removed from V and 3 bases from J, the gap between germline ends came to 15 bases. This CDR3 comprises 15 residues. CDR3 in amino acids: CASSFWQGRIYEQYF. The CDR3 nucleotides read TGTGCCAGCAGTTTTTGGCAGGGGCGAATCTACGAGCAGTACTTC.

The chain joins TRBV19 to TRBJ2-2; TRBD1 is a possible D gene (6 bases). The V end was cut by 9 bases, the J end by 0 bases, with 11 bases between. The germline CDR1 and CDR2 sequences are LNHDA and SQIVND (reference sequence). This CDR3 comprises 14 residues. The chain's CDR3 is CASQDRSNTGELFF. CDR3 bases: TGTGCCAGCCAGGACAGATCGAACACCGGGGAGCTGTTTTTT.

The sample holds one count of this clone. This chain links TRBV9 with TRBJ2-2; 10 positions match TRBD1. The CDR3 is 16 amino acids. The V and J ends lost 3 bases and 7 bases, in that order; junction bases with no gene match: 9. In germline, CDR1 is SGDLS, CDR2 YYNGEE. The chain's CDR3 is CASSGATGGVFGELFF. The CDR3 nucleotides read TGTGCCAGCAGCGGAGCGACAGGGGGCGTCTTCGGGGAGCTGTTTTTT.

Ten or more counts support this clone. The rearrangement links TRBV14 to TRBJ2-7, with D perhaps TRBD2 (5 bases). The CDR3 has 12 amino acids. Per germline, CDR1 SGHDN and CDR2 FVKESK. The V end lost 4 bases, the J end lost 3 bases, and 7 bases lay between the germline ends. The CDR3 reads CASSRTHYEQYF. In DNA form, the CDR3 reads TGTGCCAGCAGCCGGACTCACTACGAGCAGTACTTC.

This chain joins TRBV18 and TRBJ2-7, with TRBD2 matching over 7 bases. Germline trimming cut 2 bases from V and 2 bases from J; bases unmatched to any gene: 9. The CDR3 is made up of 16 amino acids. From germline, CDR1 is KGHSH and CDR2 LQKENI. The CDR3 nucleotides read TGTGCCAGCTCACCAAACGGCGGGGGACGCACCTACGAGCAGTACTTC. It codes for CASSPNGGGRTYEQYF. Drawing the rest from reference TRBV18 and TRBJ2-7, the complete variable domain is NAGVMQNPRHLVRRRGQEARLRCSPMKGHSHVYWYRQLPEEGLKFMVYLQKENIIDESGMPKERFSAEFPKEGPSILRIQQVVRGDSAAYFCASSPNGGGRTYEQYFGPGTRLTVT.

The J gene is TRBJ1-5, the V gene TRBV7-2, with 7 bases fitting TRBD1. The CDR3 contains 14 residues. With 5 bases clipped from V and 3 bases from J, the junction kept 4 bases outside the gene matches. CDR1 is SGHTA and CDR2 is FQGNSA in the germline V gene. In DNA, the CDR3 is TGTGCCAGCAGCCCGACAGGGTTCAATCAGCCCCAGCATTTT. Translated: CASSPTGFNQPQHF.

The CDR3 spells CASRSALNEQFF. The CDR3 bases are TGTGCCAGCAGGTCTGCCCTAAATGAGCAGTTCTTC. This sequence joins TRBV25-1 and TRBJ2-1, with D unresolved. The germline V gene encodes CDR1 MGHDK and CDR2 SYGVNS. The CDR3 runs 12 residues. The V and J ends lost 6 bases and 7 bases respectively, with 10 bases between them.

This clone appeared a few times. The rearrangement joins TRBV29-1 to TRBJ2-1, with 9 nucleotides matching TRBD2. Germline lookup yields CDR1 SQVTM and CDR2 ANQGSEA. J gave up 6 bases and V 4 bases, and 10 bases lay outside the gene matches. This CDR3 comprises 15 residues. The CDR3 region is CSVAGVSGRANEQFF. The CDR3, as DNA: TGCAGCGTTGCGGGAGTTAGCGGGAGAGCCAATGAGCAGTTCTTC.

This chain connects TRBV9 to TRBJ2-1; D is ambiguous. V was trimmed by 0 bases and J by 6 bases, leaving 16 bases between them. The length of the CDR3 is 16 residues. Germline CDR1 SGDLS, CDR2 YYNGEE. DNA of the CDR3: TGTGCCAGCAGCGTAGCCGCGTCTGCCCTGATCAATGAGCAGTTCTTC. The encoded protein is CASSVAASALINEQFF.

There are a few counts of this clone. The J gene is TRBJ2-5, the V gene TRBV5-1, with 9 bases that match TRBD1. V lost 4 bases to trimming and J lost 4 bases; unmatched junction nucleotides: 5. There are 14 residues in the CDR3. Per the germline V gene, CDR1 is SGHRS and CDR2 is YFSETQ. The CDR3 bases are TGCGCCAGCAGCGGAGGACAGGGGCGAGAGACCCAGTACTTC. Amino acids: CASSGGQGRETQYF.

This clone was counted ten times or more. This chain uses TRBV7-9 with TRBJ2-1, with 7 nucleotides matching TRBD2. CDR1 is SEHNR and CDR2 is FQNEAQ in the germline V gene (reference sequence). V trimming: 5 bases; J trimming: 9 bases; junction bases outside the gene matches: 22. This CDR3 is built from 18 residues. CDR3 sequence (DNA): TGTGCCAGCAGCCCGGCCCGGGACTACCCTCTTGAATTGGGTGAGCAGTTCTTC. It yields the protein CASSPARDYPLELGEQFF. Using reference TRBV7-9 and TRBJ2-1 for the parts outside the CDR3, the full variable domain is DTGVSQNPRHKITKRGQNVTFRCDPISEHNRLYWYRQTLGQGPEFLTYFQNEAQLEKSRLLSDRFSAERPKGSFSTLEIQRTEQGDSAMYLCASSPARDYPLELGEQFFGPGTRLTVL.

V gene TRBV18 combines with J gene TRBJ2-1, with D possibly matching TRBD1 (5 bases). V gave up 4 bases and J gave up 3 bases, with 10 bases separating them. This CDR3 contains 14 residues. Germline V gene data show CDR1 as KGHSH and CDR2 as LQKENI. The CDR3 loop is CASSQGLFYNEQFF. CDR3 in DNA: TGTGCCAGCTCACAGGGGTTATTCTACAATGAGCAGTTCTTC.

This clone was counted only a few times. V is TRBV14 and J is TRBJ1-5, with 7 bases matching TRBD1. CDR3 size: 14 residues. The germline CDR1 and CDR2 sequences are SGHDN and FVKESK. The J segment lost 2 bases and the V segment lost 2 bases, leaving 0 bases of the junction unmatched. CDR3: CASSQTGGNQPQHF. CDR3 DNA: TGTGCCAGCAGCCAAACAGGGGGCAATCAGCCCCAGCATTTT.

This clone turned up a few times. The chain uses TRBV19 and TRBJ2-5; D is undetermined. Per the germline V gene, CDR1 is LNHDA and CDR2 is SQIVND (reference sequence). The CDR3 extends over 13 amino acids. V was shortened by 6 bases and J by 5 bases, with 13 bases between the two germline ends. CDR3 amino acids: CASRPLGSETQYF. The CDR3 DNA reads as TGTGCCAGTAGACCCCTGGGCAGTGAGACCCAGTACTTC.

This clone has a handful of counts. The genes are TRBV6-1 and TRBJ1-1; TRBD1 is a possible D gene (5 bases). The CDR3 runs to 13 residues. The V end lost 1 base, the J end lost 6 bases, and 9 bases lay between the germline ends. CDR1 is MNHNS and CDR2 is SASEGT in the germline V gene. The CDR3 reads CASSEEGAAEAFF. The CDR3 nucleotides read TGTGCCAGCAGTGAAGAAGGGGCGGCTGAAGCTTTCTTT.

The V call is TRBV19, the J call TRBJ1-5, with 9 bases lining up with TRBD1. This CDR3 comprises 15 residues. Germline values: CDR1 LNHDA, CDR2 SQIVND (reference sequence). After removal of 7 bases from V and 2 bases from J, the junction contained 6 bases not matched to a gene. The CDR3 reads CASTSQGAGNQPQHF. CDR3 DNA sequence: TGTGCCAGTACCTCACAGGGGGCGGGCAATCAGCCCCAGCATTTT.